This T cell receptor beta chain appears in the sequencing data of a study of CD8+ T cells in alopecia areata. The CDR3 consists of 12 residues. V was pared by 4 bases and J by 5 bases, with 4 bases of the junction left unmatched. Germline V CDR1 and CDR2: SQVTM, ANQGSEA. Sequencing templates came from extracted RNA that was reverse transcribed into cDNA. Profiled with immunoSEQ multiplex PCR; TCRdb holds only in-frame clones, not every one. The sample includes about 150,000 clones, roughly 62% seen only once; the top ten take 5% to 7%. Notes on this clone: Its antigen is unknown. Other DNA sequences from this sample encode an identical CDR3 as well.

Overall study findings and caveats: Affected lesional scalp, above all in alopecia totalis/universalis, was more clonal than normal scalp.

The investigators collected lesional scalp punch biopsies and peripheral blood from alopecia areata patients. This specimen consisted of CD4+ T cells sorted from blood, obtained at week 0. This sequence was found in a human donor with alopecia areata. The chain joins TRBV29-1 to TRBJ2-5; 7 bases fit TRBD1. The DNA for the CDR3 is TGCAGCGTTGGACAGGGAAGGGAGACCCAGTACTTC. Amino acids: CSVGQGRETQYF.